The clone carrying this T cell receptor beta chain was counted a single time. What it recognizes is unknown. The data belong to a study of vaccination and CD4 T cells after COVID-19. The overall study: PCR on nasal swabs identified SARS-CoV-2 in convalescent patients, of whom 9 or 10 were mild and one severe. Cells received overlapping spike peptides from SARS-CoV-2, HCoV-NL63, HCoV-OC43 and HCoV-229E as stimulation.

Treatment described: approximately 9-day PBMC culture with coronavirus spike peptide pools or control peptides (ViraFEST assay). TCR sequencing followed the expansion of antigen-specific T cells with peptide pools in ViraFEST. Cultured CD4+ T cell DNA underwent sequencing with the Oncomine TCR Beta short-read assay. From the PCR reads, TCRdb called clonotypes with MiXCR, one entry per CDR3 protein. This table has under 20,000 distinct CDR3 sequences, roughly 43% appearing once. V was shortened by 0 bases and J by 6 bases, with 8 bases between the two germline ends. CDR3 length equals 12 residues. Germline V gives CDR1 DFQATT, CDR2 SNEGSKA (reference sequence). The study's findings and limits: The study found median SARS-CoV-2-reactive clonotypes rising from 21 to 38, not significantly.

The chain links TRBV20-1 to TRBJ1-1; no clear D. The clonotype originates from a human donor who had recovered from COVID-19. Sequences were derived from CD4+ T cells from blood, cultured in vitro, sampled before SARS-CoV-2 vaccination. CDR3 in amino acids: CSAREARAEAFF. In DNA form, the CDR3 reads TGCAGTGCTAGAGAAGCCAGAGCTGAAGCTTTCTTT.